This entry is about one TCR beta chain. Its specificity is not known. The read ends 3 residues before the CDR3 terminus; that terminus is restored from the germline J gene. The sample originates from a study of T cell clonality in common variable immunodeficiency. Assay used: immunoSEQ multiplex PCR; TCRdb lists only in-frame clones, some missing. The sample was found to contain 6,500 to 8,500 clones, and every one recurs. Study observations and caveats: Fewer deletions and N-nucleotide insertions were reportedly seen in common variable immunodeficiency TCR beta sequences. The cause of increased CVID clonality remains unclear without subpopulation sequencing.

This CDR3 has 15 amino acids. Per germline, CDR1 SEHNR and CDR2 FQNEAQ (reference sequence). V was trimmed by 2 bases and J by 3 bases, leaving 14 bases between them. Both groups were predominantly of Caucasian heritage. V is TRBV7-9 and J is TRBJ2-7; TRBD1 is a possible D gene (7 bases). The specimen was peripheral blood mononuclear cells. This TCR derives from a human donor with common variable immunodeficiency. CDR3 in amino acids: CASSLIAGGLYEQYF. Partial CDR3 DNA: TGTGCCAGCAGCTTAATCGCAGGGGGGCTCTACGAG.